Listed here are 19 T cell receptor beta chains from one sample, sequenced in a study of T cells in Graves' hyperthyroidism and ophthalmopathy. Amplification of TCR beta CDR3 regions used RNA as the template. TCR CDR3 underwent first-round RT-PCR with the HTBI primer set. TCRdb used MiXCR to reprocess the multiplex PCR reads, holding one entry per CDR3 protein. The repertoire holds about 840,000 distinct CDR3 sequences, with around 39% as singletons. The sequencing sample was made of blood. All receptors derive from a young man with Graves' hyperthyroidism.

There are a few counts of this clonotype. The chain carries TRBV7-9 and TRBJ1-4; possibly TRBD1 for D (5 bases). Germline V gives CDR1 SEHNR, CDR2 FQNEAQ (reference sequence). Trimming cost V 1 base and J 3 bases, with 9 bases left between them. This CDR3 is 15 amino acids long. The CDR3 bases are TGTGCCAGCAGCTTAGTTTGGGGGGCTAATGAAAAACTGTTTTTT. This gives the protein CASSLVWGANEKLFF. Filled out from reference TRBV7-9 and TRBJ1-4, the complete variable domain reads DTGVSQNPRHKITKRGQNVTFRCDPISEHNRLYWYRQTLGQGPEFLTYFQNEAQLEKSRLLSDRFSAERPKGSFSTLEIQRTEQGDSAMYLCASSLVWGANEKLFFGSGTQLSVL.

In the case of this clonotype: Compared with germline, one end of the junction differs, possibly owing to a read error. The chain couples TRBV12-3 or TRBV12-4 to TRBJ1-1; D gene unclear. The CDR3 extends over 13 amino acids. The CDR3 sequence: CAGSLLRNTEAFF. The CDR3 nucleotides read TGTGCCGGCAGTTTACTGAGGAACACTGAAGCTTTCTTT.

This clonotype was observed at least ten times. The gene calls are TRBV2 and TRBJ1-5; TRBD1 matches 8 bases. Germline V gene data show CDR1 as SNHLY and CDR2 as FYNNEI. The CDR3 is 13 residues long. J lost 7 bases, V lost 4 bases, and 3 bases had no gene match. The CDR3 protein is CASSVQGGQPQHF. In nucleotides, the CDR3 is TGTGCCAGCAGTGTACAGGGGGGCCAGCCCCAGCATTTT.

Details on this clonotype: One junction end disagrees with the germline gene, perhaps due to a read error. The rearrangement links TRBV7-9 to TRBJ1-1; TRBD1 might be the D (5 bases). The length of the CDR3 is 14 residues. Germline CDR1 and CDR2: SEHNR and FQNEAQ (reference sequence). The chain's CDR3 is CVSSQPAGGGLPFF. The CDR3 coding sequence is TGTGTCAGCAGTCAACCCGCGGGGGGGGGATTGCCTTTCTTT.

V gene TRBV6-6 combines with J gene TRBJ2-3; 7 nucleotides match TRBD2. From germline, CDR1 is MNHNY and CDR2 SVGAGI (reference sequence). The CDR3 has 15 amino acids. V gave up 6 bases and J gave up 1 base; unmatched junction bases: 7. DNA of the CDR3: TGTGCCAGCAGCCGTCTAGCGGACCGCACAGATACGCAGTATTTT. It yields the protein CASSRLADRTDTQYF.

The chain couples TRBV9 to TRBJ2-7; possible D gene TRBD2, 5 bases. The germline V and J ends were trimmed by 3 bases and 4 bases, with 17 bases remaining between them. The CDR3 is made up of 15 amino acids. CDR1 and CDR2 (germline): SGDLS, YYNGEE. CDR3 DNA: TGTGCCAGCAGCGCAGCTGAGGGCTACACGTACGAGCAGTACTTC. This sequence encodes CASSAAEGYTYEQYF.

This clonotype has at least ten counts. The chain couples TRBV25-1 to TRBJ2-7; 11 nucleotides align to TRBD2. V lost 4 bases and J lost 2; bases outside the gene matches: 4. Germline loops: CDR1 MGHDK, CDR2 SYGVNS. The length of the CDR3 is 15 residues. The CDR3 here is CASSALAGAPYEQYF. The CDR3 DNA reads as TGTGCCAGCAGTGCACTAGCGGGGGCCCCCTACGAGCAGTACTTC.

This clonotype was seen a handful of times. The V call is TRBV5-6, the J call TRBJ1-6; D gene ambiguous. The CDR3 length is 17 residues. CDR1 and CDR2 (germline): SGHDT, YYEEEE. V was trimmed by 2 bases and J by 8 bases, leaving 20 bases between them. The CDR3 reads CASSLGPHDSPDSPLHF. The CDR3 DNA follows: TGTGCCAGCAGCTTAGGACCTCACGATAGCCCAGATTCACCCCTCCACTTT.

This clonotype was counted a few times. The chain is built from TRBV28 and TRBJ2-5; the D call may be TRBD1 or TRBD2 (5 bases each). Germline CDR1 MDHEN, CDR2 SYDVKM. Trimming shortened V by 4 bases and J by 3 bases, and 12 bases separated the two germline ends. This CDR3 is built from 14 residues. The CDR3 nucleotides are TGTGCCAGCAGTTCTGGGGACGGAGAAGAGACCCAGTACTTC. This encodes CASSSGDGEETQYF. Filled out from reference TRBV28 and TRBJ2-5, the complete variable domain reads DVKVTQSSRYLVKRTGEKVFLECVQDMDHENMFWYRQDPGLGLRLIYFSYDVKMKEKGDIPEGYSVSREKKERFSLILESASTNQTSMYLCASSSGDGEETQYFGPGTRLLVL.

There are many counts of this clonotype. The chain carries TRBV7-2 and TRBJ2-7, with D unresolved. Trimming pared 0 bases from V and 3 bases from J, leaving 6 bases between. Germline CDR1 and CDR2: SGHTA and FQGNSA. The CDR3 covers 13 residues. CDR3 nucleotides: TGTGCCAGCAGCTTAGCGCTAATCTACGAGCAGTACTTC. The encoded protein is CASSLALIYEQYF.

For the CDR3, the DNA is TGTGCCAGCAGTTACTCGGCCGGGGCGAATCAGCCCCAGCATTTT. The encoded protein is CASSYSAGANQPQHF. The genes are TRBV9 and TRBJ1-5; TRBD1 might be the D (5 bases). Germline V gene sequence: CDR1 SGDLS, CDR2 YYNGEE. CDR3 size: 15 residues. V lost 5 bases, J lost 4 bases, and 16 bases lay in between.

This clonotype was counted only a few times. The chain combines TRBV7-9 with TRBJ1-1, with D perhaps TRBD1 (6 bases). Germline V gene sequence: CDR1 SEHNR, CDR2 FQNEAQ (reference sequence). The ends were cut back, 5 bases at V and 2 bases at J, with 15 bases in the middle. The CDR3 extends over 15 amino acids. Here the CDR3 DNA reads TGTGCCAGCAGCGCCCCCGGGACAATAAACACTGAAGCTTTCTTT. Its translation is CASSAPGTINTEAFF.

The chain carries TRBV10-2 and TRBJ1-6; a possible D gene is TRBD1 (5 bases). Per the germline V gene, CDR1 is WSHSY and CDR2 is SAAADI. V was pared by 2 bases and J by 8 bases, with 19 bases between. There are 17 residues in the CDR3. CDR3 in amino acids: CASSENIGGVFDSPLHF. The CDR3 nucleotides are TGCGCCAGCAGTGAGAACATTGGGGGGGTATTTGATTCACCCCTCCACTTT.

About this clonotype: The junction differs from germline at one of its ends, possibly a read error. The CDR3 protein is CASSTGFINIEAFF. CDR3 coding DNA: TGTGCCAGCAGTACGGGATTCATCAACATTGAAGCTTTCTTT. J is TRBJ1-1 and V is TRBV12-3 or TRBV12-4; D uncertain. The CDR3 is made up of 14 amino acids.

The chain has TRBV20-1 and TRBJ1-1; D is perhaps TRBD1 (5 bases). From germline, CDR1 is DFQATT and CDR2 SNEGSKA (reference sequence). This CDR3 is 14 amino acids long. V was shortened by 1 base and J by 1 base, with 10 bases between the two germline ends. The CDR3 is CSARGGAGNTEAFF. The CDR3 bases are TGCAGTGCTAGAGGTGGGGCAGGGAACACTGAAGCTTTCTTT.

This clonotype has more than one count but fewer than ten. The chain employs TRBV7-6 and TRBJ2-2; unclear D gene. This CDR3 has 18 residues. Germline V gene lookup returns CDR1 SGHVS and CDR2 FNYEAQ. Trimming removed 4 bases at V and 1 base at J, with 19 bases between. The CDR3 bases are TGTGCCAGCAGCTCCTCGTCACGGCGGACCATGAACACCGGGGAGCTGTTTTTT. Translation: CASSSSSRRTMNTGELFF.

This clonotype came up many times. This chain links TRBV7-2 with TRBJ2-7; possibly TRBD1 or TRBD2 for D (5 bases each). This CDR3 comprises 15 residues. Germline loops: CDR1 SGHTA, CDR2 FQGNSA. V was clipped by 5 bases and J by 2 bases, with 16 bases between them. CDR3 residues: CASSTTGTDTYEQYF. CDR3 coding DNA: TGTGCCAGCAGCACTACCGGGACGGACACCTACGAGCAGTACTTC. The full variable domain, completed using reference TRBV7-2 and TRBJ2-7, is GAGVSQSPSNKVTEKGKDVELRCDPISGHTALYWYRQSLGQGLEFLIYFQGNSAPDKSGLPSDRFSAERTGGSVSTLTIQRTQQEDSAVYLCASSTTGTDTYEQYFGPGTRLTVT.

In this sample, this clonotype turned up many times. DNA for the CDR3: TGTGCCAGCAGCAAGGACCCTGATCAGCCCCAGCATTTT. Protein: CASSKDPDQPQHF. V usage is TRBV6-5 and J usage is TRBJ1-5; the D is unclear. Germline V gene lookup returns CDR1 MNHEY and CDR2 SVGAGI. This CDR3 has 13 amino acids. The V end lost 6 bases, the J end lost 5 bases, and 11 bases lay between the germline ends.

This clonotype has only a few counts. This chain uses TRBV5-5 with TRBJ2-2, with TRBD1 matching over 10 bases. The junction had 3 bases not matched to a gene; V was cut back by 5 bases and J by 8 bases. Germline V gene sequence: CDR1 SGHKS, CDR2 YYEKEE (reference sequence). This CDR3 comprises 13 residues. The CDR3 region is CASRWDRGGELFF. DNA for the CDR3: TGTGCCAGCAGATGGGACAGGGGAGGGGAGCTGTTTTTT.